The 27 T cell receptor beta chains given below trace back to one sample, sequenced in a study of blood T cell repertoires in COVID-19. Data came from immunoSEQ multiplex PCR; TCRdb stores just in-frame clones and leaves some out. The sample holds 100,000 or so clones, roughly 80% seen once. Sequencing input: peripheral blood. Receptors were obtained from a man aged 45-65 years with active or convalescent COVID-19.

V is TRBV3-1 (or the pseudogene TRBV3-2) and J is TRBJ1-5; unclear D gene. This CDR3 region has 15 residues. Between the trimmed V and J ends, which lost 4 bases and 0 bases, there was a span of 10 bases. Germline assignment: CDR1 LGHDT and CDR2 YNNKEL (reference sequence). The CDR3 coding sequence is TGTGCCAGCAGCCCCGGGGTTCCTAGCAATCAGCCCCAGCATTTT. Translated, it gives CASSPGVPSNQPQHF.

CDR3 amino acids: CASSTGTGPQETQYF. CDR3 DNA sequence: TGTGCCAGCTCAACCGGGACAGGACCCCAAGAGACCCAGTACTTC. This sequence joins TRBV18 and TRBJ2-5; 8 positions match TRBD1. The germline V gene has CDR1 KGHSH and CDR2 LQKENI. Losses at the gene ends were 5 bases for V and 1 base for J; bases not matched to a gene: 6. The CDR3 length is 15 residues.

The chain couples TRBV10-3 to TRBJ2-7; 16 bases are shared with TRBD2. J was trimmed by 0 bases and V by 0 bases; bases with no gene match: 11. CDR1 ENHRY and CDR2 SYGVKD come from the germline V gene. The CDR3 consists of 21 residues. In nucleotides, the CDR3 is TGTGCCATCAGTGAGTCGACGCGATCCGGGACTAGCGGGAGGGTCTCCTACGAGCAGTACTTC. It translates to CAISESTRSGTSGRVSYEQYF.

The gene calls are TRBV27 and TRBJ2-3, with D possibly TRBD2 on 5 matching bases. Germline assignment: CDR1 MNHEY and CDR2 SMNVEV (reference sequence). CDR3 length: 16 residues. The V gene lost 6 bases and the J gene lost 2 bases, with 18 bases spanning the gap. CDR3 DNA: TGTGCCAGCAGGGGCCCGGGTCTAGCACTCACAGATACGCAGTATTTT. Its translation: CASRGPGLALTDTQYF.

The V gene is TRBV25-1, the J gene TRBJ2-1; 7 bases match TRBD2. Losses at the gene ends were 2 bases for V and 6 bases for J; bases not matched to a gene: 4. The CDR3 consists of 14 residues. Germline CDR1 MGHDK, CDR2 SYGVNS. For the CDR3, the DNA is TGTGCCAGCAGTGAACAGGGAGGGTCCAATGAGCAGTTCTTC. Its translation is CASSEQGGSNEQFF. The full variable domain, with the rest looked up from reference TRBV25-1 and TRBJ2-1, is EADIYQTPRYLVIGTGKKITLECSQTMGHDKMYWYQQDPGMELHLIHYSYGVNSTEKGDLSSESTVSRIRTEHFPLTLESARPSHTSQYLCASSEQGGSNEQFFGPGTRLTVL.

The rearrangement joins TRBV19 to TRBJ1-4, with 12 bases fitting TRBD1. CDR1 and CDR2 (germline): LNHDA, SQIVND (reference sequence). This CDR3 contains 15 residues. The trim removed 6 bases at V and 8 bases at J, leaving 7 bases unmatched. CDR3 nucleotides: TGTGCCAGTAGCCGGGGACAGGGGGCGAGAGAAAAACTGTTTTTT. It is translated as CASSRGQGAREKLFF.

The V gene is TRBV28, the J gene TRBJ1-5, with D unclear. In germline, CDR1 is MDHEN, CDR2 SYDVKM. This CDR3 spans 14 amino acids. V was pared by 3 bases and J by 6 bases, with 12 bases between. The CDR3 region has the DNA TGTGCCAGCAGTTTTGGGCAGCCCGCTCAGCCCCAGCATTTT. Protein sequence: CASSFGQPAQPQHF. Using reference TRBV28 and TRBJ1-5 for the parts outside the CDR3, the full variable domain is DVKVTQSSRYLVKRTGEKVFLECVQDMDHENMFWYRQDPGLGLRLIYFSYDVKMKEKGDIPEGYSVSREKKERFSLILESASTNQTSMYLCASSFGQPAQPQHFGDGTRLSIL.

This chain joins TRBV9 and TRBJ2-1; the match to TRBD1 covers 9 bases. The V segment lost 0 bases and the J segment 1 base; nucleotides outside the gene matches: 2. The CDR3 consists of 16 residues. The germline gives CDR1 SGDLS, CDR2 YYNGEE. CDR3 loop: CASSVEGTGSYNEQFF. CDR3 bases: TGTGCCAGCAGCGTAGAGGGGACAGGGTCCTACAATGAGCAGTTCTTC. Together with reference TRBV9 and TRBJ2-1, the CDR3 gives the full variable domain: DSGVTQTPKHLITATGQRVTLRCSPRSGDLSVYWYQQSLDQGLQFLIQYYNGEERAKGNILERFSAQQFPDLHSELNLSSLELGDSALYFCASSVEGTGSYNEQFFGPGTRLTVL.

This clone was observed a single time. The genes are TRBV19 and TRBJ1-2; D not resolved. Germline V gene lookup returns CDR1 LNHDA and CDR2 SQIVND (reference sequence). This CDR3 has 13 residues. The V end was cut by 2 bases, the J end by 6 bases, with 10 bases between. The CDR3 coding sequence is TGTGCCAGTAGTATAAGGTCTCGGGATGGCTACACCTTC. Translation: CASSIRSRDGYTF.

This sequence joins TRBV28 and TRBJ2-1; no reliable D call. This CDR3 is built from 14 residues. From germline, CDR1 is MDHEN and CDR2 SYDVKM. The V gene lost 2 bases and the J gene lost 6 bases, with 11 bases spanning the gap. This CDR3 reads CASSLITKSNEQFF. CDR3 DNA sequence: TGTGCCAGCAGTTTAATTACAAAGTCCAATGAGCAGTTCTTC.

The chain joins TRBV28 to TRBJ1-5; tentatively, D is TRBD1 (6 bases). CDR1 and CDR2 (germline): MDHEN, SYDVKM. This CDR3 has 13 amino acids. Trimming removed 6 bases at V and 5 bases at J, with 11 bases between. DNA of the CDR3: TGTGCCAGCAGGAGGGACAACTATCAGCCCCAGCATTTT. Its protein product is CASRRDNYQPQHF. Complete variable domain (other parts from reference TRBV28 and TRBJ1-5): DVKVTQSSRYLVKRTGEKVFLECVQDMDHENMFWYRQDPGLGLRLIYFSYDVKMKEKGDIPEGYSVSREKKERFSLILESASTNQTSMYLCASRRDNYQPQHFGDGTRLSIL.

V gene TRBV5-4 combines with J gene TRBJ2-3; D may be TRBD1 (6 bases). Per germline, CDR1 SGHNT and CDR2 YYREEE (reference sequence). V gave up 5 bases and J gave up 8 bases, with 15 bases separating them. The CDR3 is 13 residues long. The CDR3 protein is CASRTGSMGTQYF. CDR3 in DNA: TGTGCCAGCAGAACAGGGTCCATGGGTACGCAGTATTTT. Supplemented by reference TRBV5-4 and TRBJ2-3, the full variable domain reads ETGVTQSPTHLIKTRGQQVTLRCSSQSGHNTVSWYQQALGQGPQFIFQYYREEENGRGNFPPRFSGLQFPNYSSELNVNALELDDSALYLCASRTGSMGTQYFGPGTRLTVL.

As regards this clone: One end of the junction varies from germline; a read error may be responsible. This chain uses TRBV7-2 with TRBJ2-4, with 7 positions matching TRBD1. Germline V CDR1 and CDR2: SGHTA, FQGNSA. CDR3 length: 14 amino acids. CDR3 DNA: TGTGCCAGCAGCCCTACCCCAGACAGGGTCCCTTCTTCCTTC. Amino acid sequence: CASSPTPDRVPSSF.

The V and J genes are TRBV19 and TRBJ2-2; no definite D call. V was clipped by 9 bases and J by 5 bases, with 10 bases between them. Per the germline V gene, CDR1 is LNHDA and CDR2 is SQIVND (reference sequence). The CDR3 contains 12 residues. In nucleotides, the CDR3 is TGTGCCAGCCAACGAGGTACCGGGGAGCTGTTTTTT. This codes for CASQRGTGELFF.

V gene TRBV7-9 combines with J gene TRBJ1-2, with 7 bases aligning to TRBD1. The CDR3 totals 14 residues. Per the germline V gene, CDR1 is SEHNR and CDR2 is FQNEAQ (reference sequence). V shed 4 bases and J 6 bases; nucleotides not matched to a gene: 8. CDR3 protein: CASSSNRGRHGYTF. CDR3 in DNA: TGTGCCAGCAGCTCCAACAGGGGCCGGCATGGCTACACCTTC.

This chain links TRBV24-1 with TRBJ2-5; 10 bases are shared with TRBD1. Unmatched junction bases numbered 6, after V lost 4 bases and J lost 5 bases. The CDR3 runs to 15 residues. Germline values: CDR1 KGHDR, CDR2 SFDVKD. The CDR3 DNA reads TGTGCCACCAGTGACACGACAGGGGGCCGGGAGACCCAGTACTTC. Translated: CATSDTTGGRETQYF.

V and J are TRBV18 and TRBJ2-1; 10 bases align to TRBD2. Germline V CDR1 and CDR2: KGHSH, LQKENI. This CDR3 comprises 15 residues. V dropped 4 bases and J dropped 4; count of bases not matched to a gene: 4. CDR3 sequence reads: CASSQLTSGYNEQFF. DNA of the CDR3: TGTGCCAGCTCACAATTGACTAGCGGGTACAATGAGCAGTTCTTC.

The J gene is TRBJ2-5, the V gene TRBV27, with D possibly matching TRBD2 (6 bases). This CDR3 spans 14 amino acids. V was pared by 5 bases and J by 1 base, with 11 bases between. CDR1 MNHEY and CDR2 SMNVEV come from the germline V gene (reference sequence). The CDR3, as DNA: TGTGCCAGCAGTCGCGGGACTCTCCAAGAGACCCAGTACTTC. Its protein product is CASSRGTLQETQYF.

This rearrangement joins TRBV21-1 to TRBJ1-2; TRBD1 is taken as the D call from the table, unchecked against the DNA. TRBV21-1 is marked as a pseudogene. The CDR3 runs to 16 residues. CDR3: CASSKLVQGAIDGYTF. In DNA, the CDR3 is TGTGCCAGCAGCAAATTAGTACAGGGGGCAATTGACGGCTACACCTTC.

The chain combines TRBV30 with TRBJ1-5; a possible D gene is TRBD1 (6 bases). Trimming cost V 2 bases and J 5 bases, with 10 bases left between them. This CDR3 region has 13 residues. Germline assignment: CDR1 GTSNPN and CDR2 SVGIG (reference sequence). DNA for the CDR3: TGTGCCTGGAGTTCGACAGGATATCAGCCCCAGCATTTT. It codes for CAWSSTGYQPQHF.

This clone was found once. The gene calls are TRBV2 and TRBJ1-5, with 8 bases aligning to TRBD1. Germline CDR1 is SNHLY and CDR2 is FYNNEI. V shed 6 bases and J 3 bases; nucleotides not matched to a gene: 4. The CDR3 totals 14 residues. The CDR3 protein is CASRRTGFNQPQHF. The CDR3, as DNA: TGTGCCAGCAGGCGGACAGGGTTCAATCAGCCCCAGCATTTT.

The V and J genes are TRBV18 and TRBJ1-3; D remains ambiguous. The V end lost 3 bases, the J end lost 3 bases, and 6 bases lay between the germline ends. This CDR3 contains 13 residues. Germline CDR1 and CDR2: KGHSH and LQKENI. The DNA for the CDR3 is TGTGCCAGCTCACCGAGAGGTGGAAACACCATATATTTT. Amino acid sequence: CASSPRGGNTIYF.

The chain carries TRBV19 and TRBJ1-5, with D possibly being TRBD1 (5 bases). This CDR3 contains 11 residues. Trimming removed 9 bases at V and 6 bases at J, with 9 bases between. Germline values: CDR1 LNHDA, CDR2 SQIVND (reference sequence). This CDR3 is CASSGGQPQHF. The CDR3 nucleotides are TGTGCCAGCAGCGGGGGTCAGCCCCAGCATTTT.

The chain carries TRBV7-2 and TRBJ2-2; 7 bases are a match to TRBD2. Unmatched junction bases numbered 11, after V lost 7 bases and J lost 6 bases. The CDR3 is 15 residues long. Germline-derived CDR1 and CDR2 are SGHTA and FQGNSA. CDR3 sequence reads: CASTWMGGGAGELFF. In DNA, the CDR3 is TGTGCCAGCACCTGGATGGGGGGAGGGGCCGGGGAGCTGTTTTTT.

CDR3 region: CASRRAGGLSEETQYF. In DNA, the CDR3 is TGCGCCAGCAGGAGAGCGGGAGGGCTTAGTGAAGAGACCCAGTACTTC. The J gene is TRBJ2-5, the V gene TRBV5-1, with TRBD2 matching 10 bases. CDR1 is SGHRS, CDR2 YFSETQ, per germline. The V and J ends lost 5 bases and 3 bases, in that order; junction bases with no gene match: 10. CDR3 size: 16 residues. Complete variable domain (other parts from reference TRBV5-1 and TRBJ2-5): KAGVTQTPRYLIKTRGQQVTLSCSPISGHRSVSWYQQTPGQGLQFLFEYFSETQRNKGNFPGRFSGRQFSNSRSEMNVSTLELGDSALYLCASRRAGGLSEETQYFGPGTRLLVL.

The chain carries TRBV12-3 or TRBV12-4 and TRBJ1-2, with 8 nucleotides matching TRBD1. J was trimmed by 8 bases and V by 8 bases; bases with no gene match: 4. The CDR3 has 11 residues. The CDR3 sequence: CASEDRAGYTF. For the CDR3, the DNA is TGTGCCAGCGAGGACAGGGCAGGCTACACCTTC.

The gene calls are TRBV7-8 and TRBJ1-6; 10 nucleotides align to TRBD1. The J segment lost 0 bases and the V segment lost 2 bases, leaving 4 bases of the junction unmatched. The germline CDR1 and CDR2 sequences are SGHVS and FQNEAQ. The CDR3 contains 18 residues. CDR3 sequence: CASSLLGTGVSYNSPLHF. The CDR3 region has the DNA TGTGCCAGCAGCTTACTTGGGACAGGGGTCTCCTATAATTCACCCCTCCACTTT.